The 21 T cell receptor beta chains given below trace back to one sample, sequenced in a study of blood T cells in healthy people across ages (dated by TCRdb to about 2015). Library method: 5' RACE. Sequencing was performed on an Illumina HiSeq 2500. The second PCR ran for roughly 7 to 11 cycles and used a J-beta primer mix along with a sample-barcoded 5' primer. TCRdb reanalyzed the raw reads on its own, using fastp at Q25 for trimming and MiXCR for clone calling, and kept in-frame beta chains. Here each entry gathers all rows of one CDR3 protein and keeps the most common genes and DNA. This sample is represented by more than 750,000 distinct CDR3 sequences; 25% to 30% of them were singletons. Roughly a tenth of the sample lies in the top ten. These data also formed part of another study, on T cells of mothers and their children.

What was sequenced was blood. The receptor source for this set is a woman in her 40s in good health.

In this sample, this clonotype turned up many times. The chain links TRBV7-9 to TRBJ2-7; tentatively, D is TRBD1 (6 bases). Per the germline V gene, CDR1 is SEHNR and CDR2 is FQNEAQ (reference sequence). The CDR3 has 14 residues. Deletions cut 1 base from V and 6 bases from J, with 13 bases between. CDR3 DNA sequence: TGTGCCAGCAGCTTAGACTTACCCAGGGGCGAGCAGTACTTC. Amino acid sequence: CASSLDLPRGEQYF.

This clonotype was observed many times. The rearrangement links TRBV29-1 to TRBJ2-5; possibly TRBD1 for D (6 bases). CDR1 and CDR2 from the germline V gene are SQVTM and ANQGSEA. CDR3 size: 13 residues. Trimming stripped 3 bases from V and 1 base from J, with 9 bases between. Written as DNA, the CDR3 is TGCAGCGTTGAGGGGGACACCCAAGAGACCCAGTACTTC. Residues: CSVEGDTQETQYF.

This clonotype was recorded at least ten times. This chain uses TRBV6-4 with TRBJ1-2; D might be TRBD1 (6 bases). CDR1 is MRHNA, CDR2 SNTAGT, per germline. With 0 bases removed from V and 8 bases from J, the gap between germline ends came to 13 bases. The CDR3 consists of 14 residues. CDR3 nucleotide sequence: TGTGCCAGCAGTGACTCTGCGGGGGGCCGGGGCTACACCTTC. This codes for CASSDSAGGRGYTF.

This clonotype was observed at least ten times. The V and J genes are TRBV6-5 and TRBJ1-2; TRBD1 matches at 7 bases. The germline V gene encodes CDR1 MNHEY and CDR2 SVGAGI. V lost 0 bases to trimming and J lost 4 bases; unmatched junction nucleotides: 2. The CDR3 runs to 14 residues. The CDR3 DNA sequence: TGTGCCAGCAGTTACTCAGGGGGCAGCTATGGCTACACCTTC. This gives the protein CASSYSGGSYGYTF.

This chain joins TRBV29-1 and TRBJ1-1; 9 bases are shared with TRBD1. Germline V gene sequence: CDR1 SQVTM, CDR2 ANQGSEA. V lost 4 bases to trimming and J lost 4 bases; unmatched junction nucleotides: 1. The CDR3 runs to 12 residues. CDR3 DNA: TGCAGCGTTGTGGGACAGGGCACTGAAGCTTTCTTT. As protein: CSVVGQGTEAFF. The variable domain in full, with the rest retrieved from reference TRBV29-1 and TRBJ1-1, is SAVISQKPSRDICQRGTSLTIQCQVDSQVTMMFWYRQQPGQSLTLIATANQGSEATYESGFVIDKFPISRPNLTFSTLTVSNMSPEDSSIYLCSVVGQGTEAFFGQGTRLTVV.

The gene calls are TRBV29-1 and TRBJ1-5; TRBD1 is a possible D gene (6 bases). Trimming removed 4 bases from V and 6 bases from J, with 16 bases in between. Germline V gives CDR1 SQVTM, CDR2 ANQGSEA. The CDR3 length is 14 residues. This chain's CDR3 is CSVAETGIFQPQHF. CDR3 nucleotide sequence: TGCAGCGTTGCAGAGACAGGTATTTTTCAGCCCCAGCATTTT.

This clonotype was seen at least ten times. The chain carries TRBV20-1 and TRBJ1-2; D gene uncertain. V gave up 4 bases and J gave up 4 bases, with 13 bases separating them. The CDR3 loop spans 13 amino acids. CDR1 and CDR2 (germline): DFQATT, SNEGSKA (reference sequence). The CDR3 DNA sequence: TGCAGTGCTAAAGTCGACACGGTCTATGGCTACACCTTC. This codes for CSAKVDTVYGYTF.

This clonotype occurred a few times. This chain uses TRBV6-6 with TRBJ2-1, with D possibly being TRBD2 (6 bases). Germline-derived CDR1 and CDR2 are MNHNY and SVGAGI (reference sequence). This CDR3 region has 15 residues. The germline V and J ends were trimmed by 5 bases and 9 bases, with 20 bases remaining between them. CDR3 sequence reads: CASSNRAGGSGEQFF. In DNA, the CDR3 is TGTGCCAGCAGTAACCGGGCCGGGGGATCGGGTGAGCAGTTCTTC.

This clonotype was observed a few times. The V call is TRBV27, the J call TRBJ2-7; tentative D call: TRBD1 (6 bases). The CDR3 contains 17 residues. Germline V gene lookup returns CDR1 MNHEY and CDR2 SMNVEV (reference sequence). The V gene lost 3 bases and the J gene lost 2 bases, with 20 bases spanning the gap. This CDR3 is CASSFRMLGQRPYEQYF. The CDR3, as DNA: TGTGCCAGCAGTTTTAGGATGCTCGGACAGCGGCCCTACGAGCAGTACTTC.

The genes are TRBV15 and TRBJ1-2; D is ambiguous. V was clipped by 0 bases and J by 7 bases, with 12 bases between them. Germline lookup yields CDR1 LNHNV and CDR2 YYDKDF (reference sequence). The CDR3 spans 14 residues. The CDR3 sequence is CATSRDGREGGYTF. CDR3 coding DNA: TGTGCCACCAGCAGAGATGGAAGGGAAGGTGGCTACACCTTC.

This clonotype appeared many times. The chain combines TRBV9 with TRBJ1-1; TRBD1 might be the D (5 bases). Germline CDR1 and CDR2: SGDLS and YYNGEE. This CDR3 is 14 amino acids long. The V and J ends lost 3 bases and 5 bases respectively, with 14 bases between them. This CDR3 reads CASSGRYEGTEAFF. CDR3 sequence (DNA): TGTGCCAGCAGCGGTCGATACGAGGGGACTGAAGCTTTCTTT.

This clonotype was observed at least ten times. The chain carries TRBV28 and TRBJ2-3, with 10 bases lining up with TRBD1. The trim removed 1 base at V and 5 bases at J, leaving 12 bases unmatched. CDR3 length: 18 residues. Germline CDR1 reads MDHEN; CDR2 reads SYDVKM. This CDR3 is CASSLLYKDRGQRDTQYF. As DNA, the CDR3 is TGTGCCAGCAGTTTATTATATAAAGACAGGGGGCAAAGAGATACGCAGTATTTT.

This chain uses TRBV5-1 with TRBJ1-1; 8 bases map to TRBD1. The CDR3 totals 17 residues. CDR1 and CDR2 from the germline V gene are SGHRS and YFSETQ. V gave up 2 bases and J gave up 8 bases; unmatched junction bases: 17. CDR3: CASSFGGANGQGREAFF. The CDR3 DNA follows: TGCGCCAGCAGCTTTGGGGGGGCCAATGGACAGGGACGGGAAGCTTTCTTT.

As regards this clonotype: A single base separates this from a much larger clone, so it may be a read error. The gene calls are TRBV6-5 and TRBJ2-1; 15 positions match TRBD2. Germline CDR1 reads MNHEY; CDR2 reads SVGAGI. CDR3 length: 15 amino acids. The CDR3 loop reads CASRPGTSGGNGQFF. The CDR3 nucleotides are TGTGCCAGCAGACCCGGGACTAGCGGGGGGAATGGGCAGTTCTTC.

This clonotype has a handful of counts. The gene calls are TRBV2 and TRBJ2-1; 9 bases map to TRBD2. Germline CDR1 is SNHLY and CDR2 is FYNNEI. Trimming cost V 5 bases and J 4 bases; bases outside gene matches: 9. CDR3 length equals 16 residues. The CDR3 here is CASSPDGGGDYNEQFF. The CDR3 region has the DNA TGTGCCAGCAGTCCTGATGGCGGGGGGGATTACAATGAGCAGTTCTTC.

The sample holds many counts of this clonotype. The chain has TRBV7-2 and TRBJ1-2, with D unresolved. V was trimmed by 1 base and J by 1 base, leaving 10 bases between them. The length of the CDR3 is 15 residues. Germline loops: CDR1 SGHTA, CDR2 FQGNSA. The CDR3 sequence is CASSLDSQINYGYTF. As DNA, the CDR3 is TGTGCCAGCAGCTTAGACAGCCAAATTAACTATGGCTACACCTTC.

There are a few counts of this clonotype. DNA for the CDR3: TGTGCCAGCAGTTTATGGGGGGGGCTGAACACCGGGGAGCTGTTTTTT. It specifies CASSLWGGLNTGELFF. This chain uses TRBV28 with TRBJ2-2, with a weak D call TRBD2 (7 bases). This CDR3 comprises 16 residues. Trimming removed 0 bases from V and 1 base from J, with 9 bases in between. CDR1 and CDR2 (germline): MDHEN, SYDVKM.

V and J are TRBV28 and TRBJ2-7, with TRBD1 matching 8 bases. Germline values: CDR1 MDHEN, CDR2 SYDVKM. The CDR3 is 15 residues long. Losses at the gene ends were 4 bases for V and 0 bases for J; bases not matched to a gene: 5. The CDR3 spells CASSYRGTSSYEQYF. As DNA, the CDR3 is TGTGCCAGCAGTTACAGGGGGACAAGCTCCTACGAGCAGTACTTC. Looking up the rest from reference TRBV28 and TRBJ2-7 gives the full variable domain: DVKVTQSSRYLVKRTGEKVFLECVQDMDHENMFWYRQDPGLGLRLIYFSYDVKMKEKGDIPEGYSVSREKKERFSLILESASTNQTSMYLCASSYRGTSSYEQYFGPGTRLTVT.

The V call is TRBV28, the J call TRBJ2-1, with a tentative D call TRBD1 (6 bases). The CDR3 is 15 residues long. In germline, CDR1 is MDHEN, CDR2 SYDVKM. V lost 4 bases and J lost 13, with 23 bases in between. The CDR3 reads CASSSVGPAGETQFF. For the CDR3, the DNA is TGTGCCAGCAGTTCCGTAGGTCCTGCAGGGGAAACCCAGTTCTTC.

Note on this clonotype: Since a much larger clone is just one base distant, this may be a read error. The V gene is TRBV6-2 or TRBV6-3, the J gene TRBJ2-1, with 9 bases that match TRBD2. Germline CDR1 and CDR2: MNHEY and SVGEGT. V shed 8 bases, J shed 10 bases, and the junction held 9 bases outside the gene matches. This CDR3 is built from 13 residues. CDR3 in amino acids: CASWTSANYEQFF. In DNA form, the CDR3 reads TGTGCCAGCTGGACTAGCGCGAACTACGAGCAGTTCTTC.

This clonotype was seen repeatedly, ten times or more. The chain links TRBV20-1 to TRBJ2-5; a possible D gene is TRBD2 (7 bases). CDR1 and CDR2 (germline): DFQATT, SNEGSKA (reference sequence). The ends were cut back, 0 bases at V and 5 bases at J, with 16 bases in the middle. This CDR3 comprises 15 residues. The CDR3 DNA follows: TGCAGTGCTAGAGATGGGGGCGGGGGCTGGGAGACCCAGTACTTC. This translates into CSARDGGGGWETQYF.